The 21 T cell receptor beta chains below all came from one sample that was sequenced in a study of identical twins. Each CDR3 protein gets one entry after TCRdb re-called the 5' RACE reads with MiXCR. Seen here are roughly 250,000 distinct CDR3 sequences, around an eighth observed once, and the top ten hold 7% to 9.5%. The sequenced sample consisted of memory (CD45RO+) T cells sorted from blood. The receptor set was obtained from a woman aged 18-30 years in good health.

The genes are TRBV6-6 and TRBJ1-4; D is perhaps TRBD1 (5 bases). This CDR3 contains 12 residues. Trimming took off 6 bases at V and 12 bases at J, with 14 bases between the two ends. Germline-derived CDR1 and CDR2 are MNHNY and SVGAGI (reference sequence). The CDR3 reads CASRPGPRELFF. In DNA form, the CDR3 reads TGTGCCAGCAGGCCGGGACCCCGGGAACTGTTTTTT.

In this sample, this clonotype turned up many times. This chain links TRBV20-1 with TRBJ1-3; TRBD1 is a possible D gene (5 bases). The CDR3 sequence is 17 residues long. V lost 5 bases and J lost 2, with 22 bases in between. Germline V gives CDR1 DFQATT, CDR2 SNEGSKA (reference sequence). The CDR3 nucleotides read TGCAGTGCTTTAAATTCGGGAGTAAGGGGACCTGGAAACACCATATATTTT. Amino acids: CSALNSGVRGPGNTIYF.

This clonotype was picked up many times. This sequence joins TRBV30 and TRBJ2-3; D is unclear. Trimming pared 4 bases from V and 2 bases from J, leaving 7 bases between. This CDR3 is 12 amino acids long. CDR1 GTSNPN and CDR2 SVGIG come from the germline V gene (reference sequence). CDR3 sequence: CAWKVPTDTQYF. The CDR3, as DNA: TGTGCCTGGAAAGTCCCCACAGATACGCAGTATTTT.

This clonotype has a count of ten or more. CDR3 coding DNA: TGTGCCATCAGTGGGACTCTCAGCGATTACGAGCAGTACTTC. Protein product: CAISGTLSDYEQYF. The rearrangement joins TRBV10-3 to TRBJ2-7; a weak D match, TRBD2 (5 bases). The germline V and J ends were trimmed by 4 bases and 4 bases, with 14 bases remaining between them. The germline V gene encodes CDR1 ENHRY and CDR2 SYGVKD. The CDR3 contains 14 residues.

This clonotype has just a few counts. The V and J genes are TRBV5-6 and TRBJ2-5; perhaps TRBD2 as D (5 bases). The CDR3 is made up of 13 amino acids. The germline V and J ends were trimmed by 0 bases and 5 bases, with 8 bases remaining between them. Germline CDR1 SGHDT, CDR2 YYEEEE. Here the CDR3 reads CASSLGWEETQYF. The CDR3 coding sequence is TGTGCCAGCAGCTTGGGATGGGAGGAGACCCAGTACTTC.

This clonotype was counted ten times or more. V usage is TRBV18 and J usage is TRBJ1-1; D not resolved. Trimming shortened V by 5 bases and J by 6 bases, and 13 bases separated the two germline ends. Germline values: CDR1 KGHSH, CDR2 LQKENI. This CDR3 has 13 amino acids. The CDR3 bases are TGTGCCAGCTCAGAGGGCATACGCGCTGAAGCTTTCTTT. Protein sequence: CASSEGIRAEAFF. Full variable domain (outside the CDR3, taken from reference TRBV18 and TRBJ1-1): NAGVMQNPRHLVRRRGQEARLRCSPMKGHSHVYWYRQLPEEGLKFMVYLQKENIIDESGMPKERFSAEFPKEGPSILRIQQVVRGDSAAYFCASSEGIRAEAFFGQGTRLTVV.

This clonotype was picked up a small number of times. The junction departs from the called germline gene at one end, perhaps through a read error. This chain links TRBV7-7 with TRBJ2-5; D is perhaps TRBD2 (7 bases). The CDR3 is made up of 15 amino acids. Germline V lookup: CDR1 SSHAT, CDR2 FNYEAQ (reference sequence). This CDR3 reads CASSEGGTTQETQYF. CDR3 nucleotides: TGTGCTAGCAGCGAGGGGGGGACTACCCAAGAGACCCAGTACTTC.

The chain has TRBV12-3 or TRBV12-4 and TRBJ1-1; unclear D gene. The CDR3 sequence is 16 residues long. Trimming shortened V by 1 base and J by 3 bases, and 15 bases separated the two germline ends. DNA for the CDR3: TGTGCCAGCAGTTTAGGAAATAGAGGGTGGGACACTGAAGCTTTCTTT. This translates into CASSLGNRGWDTEAFF.

This clonotype came up a few times. This chain links TRBV20-1 with TRBJ1-1; the D is unclear. Deletions cut 1 base from V and 1 base from J, with 10 bases between. Germline V gene data show CDR1 as DFQATT and CDR2 as SNEGSKA (reference sequence). This CDR3 is built from 14 residues. The DNA for the CDR3 is TGCAGTGCTAGAGGTAGGCAGCAGAACACTGAAGCTTTCTTT. It yields the protein CSARGRQQNTEAFF.

This chain connects TRBV18 to TRBJ2-1, with TRBD2 as a possible D gene (6 bases). The germline V gene encodes CDR1 KGHSH and CDR2 LQKENI. CDR3 length: 15 residues. V lost 3 bases, J lost 6 bases, and 15 bases lay in between. The CDR3 nucleotides read TGTGCCAGCTCACCGTCGAGGGGACTTACCAATGAGCAGTTCTTC. Residues: CASSPSRGLTNEQFF.

This clonotype was counted between two and nine times. The V and J genes are TRBV20-1 and TRBJ2-1; the match to TRBD2 covers 12 bases. The CDR3 spans 18 residues. The germline V gene encodes CDR1 DFQATT and CDR2 SNEGSKA (reference sequence). J was trimmed by 4 bases and V by 5 bases; bases with no gene match: 15. The CDR3 sequence: CSAGKTSGRGDDYNEQFF. CDR3 sequence (DNA): TGCAGTGCTGGAAAGACTAGCGGGAGAGGGGACGATTACAATGAGCAGTTCTTC.

The CDR3 protein is CASSDSRGYNSPLHF. CDR3 DNA sequence: TGTGCCAGCAGCGACTCCAGGGGTTATAATTCACCCCTCCACTTT. This sequence joins TRBV2 and TRBJ1-6; a possible D gene is TRBD1 (6 bases). Germline V gene lookup returns CDR1 SNHLY and CDR2 FYNNEI. The CDR3 is made up of 15 amino acids. Between the trimmed V and J ends, which lost 6 bases and 4 bases, there was a span of 13 bases.

In this sample, this clonotype turned up a few times. The V gene is TRBV7-6, the J gene TRBJ2-2, with unresolved D. The CDR3 length is 12 residues. The ends were cut back, 8 bases at V and 8 bases at J, with 12 bases in the middle. Per the germline V gene, CDR1 is SGHVS and CDR2 is FNYEAQ. This chain's CDR3 is CASGQERGELFF. CDR3 coding DNA: TGTGCCAGCGGGCAGGAGAGGGGGGAGCTGTTTTTT.

This clonotype appeared a few times. The rearrangement joins TRBV7-2 to TRBJ2-5, with a weak D call TRBD2 (5 bases). Per germline, CDR1 SGHTA and CDR2 FQGNSA. The CDR3 runs to 15 residues. V was shortened by 1 base and J by 4 bases, with 13 bases between the two germline ends. The CDR3 here is CASSLELGVGETQYF. CDR3 bases: TGTGCCAGCAGCTTAGAGTTGGGAGTCGGAGAGACCCAGTACTTC.

In its sample, this clonotype was seen a few times. This sequence joins TRBV28 and TRBJ1-1; D is uncertain. This CDR3 has 14 amino acids. Per germline, CDR1 MDHEN and CDR2 SYDVKM. Trimming left V 3 bases short and J 5 bases short, with 13 bases between. CDR3 residues: CASSLAGVGTEAFF. The CDR3 DNA reads as TGTGCCAGCAGTTTGGCCGGGGTCGGGACTGAAGCTTTCTTT.

This chain connects TRBV12-3 or TRBV12-4 to TRBJ1-1; possible D gene TRBD1, 5 bases. The germline V and J ends were trimmed by 6 bases and 5 bases, with 16 bases remaining between them. The CDR3 runs 14 residues. The chain's CDR3 is CASSLVGWGTEAFF. The CDR3 DNA reads as TGTGCCAGCAGCCTAGTGGGGTGGGGGACTGAAGCTTTCTTT.

In its sample, this clonotype was seen many times. The CDR3 DNA sequence: TGTGCCAGCACACTAGCGGAAGAGACCCAGTACTTC. The encoded protein is CASTLAEETQYF. The chain employs TRBV3-1 and TRBJ2-5, with 8 nucleotides matching TRBD2. CDR3 length equals 12 residues. The germline V gene has CDR1 LGHDT and CDR2 YNNKEL (reference sequence). V trimming: 7 bases; J trimming: 3 bases; junction bases outside the gene matches: 1.

This clonotype was counted many times. V is TRBV7-2 and J is TRBJ1-2; no clear D. This CDR3 spans 13 amino acids. Germline-derived CDR1 and CDR2 are SGHTA and FQGNSA. V was clipped by 8 bases and J by 4 bases, with 14 bases between them. The CDR3 reads CASSQGFSYGYTF. DNA of the CDR3: TGTGCCAGCTCTCAAGGGTTTAGCTATGGCTACACCTTC.

DNA for the CDR3: TGTGCCAGCAGCCGACTAGCGGGTCTCAATGAGCAGTTCTTC. It yields the protein CASSRLAGLNEQFF. V usage is TRBV7-2 and J usage is TRBJ2-1; 10 bases match TRBD2. The CDR3 totals 14 residues. Trimming removed 5 bases from V and 6 bases from J; junction bases left unmatched: 4. Looked up from germline, CDR1 is SGHTA and CDR2 is FQGNSA.

The CDR3 loop reads CASRRTSGGAGEQFF. Here the CDR3 DNA reads TGTGCCAGCAGGCGGACTAGCGGGGGGGCCGGTGAGCAGTTCTTC. The rearrangement uses TRBV6-4 and TRBJ2-1; 15 bases line up with TRBD2. The ends lost 6 bases at V and 9 bases at J; junction bases unmatched: 6. There are 15 residues in the CDR3. Germline CDR1 reads MRHNA; CDR2 reads SNTAGT.

This clonotype was detected many times. The chain has TRBV6-1 and TRBJ1-6, with 9 bases that match TRBD1. The CDR3 is made up of 13 amino acids. Trimming at V came to 8 bases and at J to 9 bases, leaving 5 bases not matched to a gene. The germline V gene encodes CDR1 MNHNS and CDR2 SASEGT. CDR3 sequence (DNA): TGTGCCAGCGGGGGACAGGGACTTTCACCCCTCCACTTT. As protein: CASGGQGLSPLHF.